The 20 T cell receptor beta chains presented below share a single source sample, sequenced in a study of blood T cells in healthy people across ages. Primed by a sample-barcoded 5' primer and a J-beta primer mix, a second PCR proceeded for about 7 to 11 cycles. A single record per CDR3 protein comes from TCRdb applying MiXCR to the 5' RACE reads. The sample yields 540,000 or so distinct CDR3 sequences, approximately 25% seen once. These data were likewise used in another study, on T cells of mothers and their children.

The sample comprised blood. Receptors were obtained from a boy aged 5-17 years in good health.

The chain links TRBV28 to TRBJ1-4, with D unresolved. The CDR3 sequence is 12 residues long. Germline CDR1 MDHEN, CDR2 SYDVKM. V was clipped by 8 bases and J by 4 bases, with 8 bases between them. CDR3: CASRLGNEKLFF. The CDR3 DNA reads as TGTGCCAGCCGCTTGGGTAATGAAAAACTGTTTTTT.

This clonotype showed up just a few times. The chain joins TRBV4-1 to TRBJ2-1, with D possibly being TRBD2 (6 bases). This CDR3 spans 17 amino acids. Germline CDR1 and CDR2: MGHRA and YSYEKL. The V and J ends lost 2 bases and 4 bases respectively, with 18 bases between them. DNA of the CDR3: TGCGCCAGCAGCCAACCTACGGCCGGGACTCCGTACAATGAGCAGTTCTTC. This sequence encodes CASSQPTAGTPYNEQFF.

The genes are TRBV5-1 and TRBJ1-3; the D gene is possibly TRBD1 (5 bases). The germline CDR1 and CDR2 sequences are SGHRS and YFSETQ. V was shortened by 4 bases and J by 0 bases, with 14 bases between the two germline ends. The CDR3 spans 16 residues. CDR3 in amino acids: CASSGDSLSSGNTIYF. For the CDR3, the DNA is TGCGCCAGCAGCGGGGACTCCTTGAGCTCTGGAAACACCATATATTTT.

This clonotype was detected only a few times. The genes are TRBV12-3 or TRBV12-4 and TRBJ2-7; 7 bases align to TRBD2. The length of the CDR3 is 14 residues. Unmatched junction bases numbered 5, after V lost 6 bases and J lost 0 bases. The CDR3 reads CASRPGGSSYEQYF. CDR3 nucleotides: TGTGCCAGCAGGCCCGGGGGGAGCTCCTACGAGCAGTACTTC.

This clonotype was counted between two and nine times. The V gene is TRBV4-1, the J gene TRBJ2-5; 7 bases line up with TRBD1. The tail of the sequence fits TRBJ2-7 better, so the J call may be wrong. The CDR3 extends over 14 amino acids. Germline V gene sequence: CDR1 MGHRA, CDR2 YSYEKL. The CDR3 is CASSHQRDSYEQYF. CDR3 coding DNA: TGCGCCAGCAGCCACCAAAGGGACAGCTACGAGCAGTACTTC.

The V gene is TRBV7-2, the J gene TRBJ1-3; no definite D call. The germline gives CDR1 SGHTA, CDR2 FQGNSA. The CDR3 sequence is 14 residues long. Trimming stripped 7 bases from V and 4 bases from J, with 14 bases between. This CDR3 reads CASTSLGRGNTIYF. The CDR3 DNA reads TGTGCCAGCACCTCGCTAGGGAGGGGAAACACCATATATTTT.

This clonotype occurred a few times. The CDR3 region is CASSLFWGTGNEQYF. CDR3 nucleotides: TGTGCCAGCAGTTTATTCTGGGGGACAGGGAACGAGCAGTACTTC. The chain is built from TRBV28 and TRBJ2-7; TRBD1 agrees at 9 bases. Trimming took 1 base from V and 5 from J; bases not matched to a gene: 6. The CDR3 covers 15 residues. CDR1 and CDR2 from the germline V gene are MDHEN and SYDVKM.

The J gene is TRBJ2-7, the V gene TRBV7-2; 7 nucleotides line up with TRBD1. There are 14 residues in the CDR3. Germline V gene lookup returns CDR1 SGHTA and CDR2 FQGNSA. The ends lost 5 bases at V and 0 bases at J; junction bases unmatched: 4. As DNA, the CDR3 is TGTGCCAGCAGCCCGGGACAGCGCTCCTACGAGCAGTACTTC. Translating it yields CASSPGQRSYEQYF.

In its sample, this clonotype was seen a few times. J is TRBJ1-5 and V is TRBV28; D call uncertain. The length of the CDR3 is 14 residues. Trimming pared 8 bases from V and 5 bases from J, leaving 16 bases between. Germline CDR1 is MDHEN and CDR2 is SYDVKM. The CDR3 bases are TGTGCCAGCTGGGGAGCCACTGACTATCAGCCCCAGCATTTT. It translates to CASWGATDYQPQHF.

This chain uses TRBV28 with TRBJ1-2; weak D call: TRBD1 (5 bases). Per germline, CDR1 MDHEN and CDR2 SYDVKM. Trimming removed 2 bases from V and 1 base from J, with 11 bases in between. This CDR3 comprises 15 residues. Written as DNA, the CDR3 is TGTGCCAGCAGTTTAAGGGGTTCGGGTAACTATGGCTACACCTTC. Translating it yields CASSLRGSGNYGYTF.

J is TRBJ2-1 and V is TRBV25-1; 7 bases fit TRBD2. CDR1 MGHDK and CDR2 SYGVNS come from the germline V gene. The V segment lost 2 bases and the J segment 2 bases; nucleotides outside the gene matches: 12. The length of the CDR3 is 18 residues. The CDR3 sequence: CASSEPRASGYTYNEQFF. CDR3 in DNA: TGTGCCAGCAGTGAACCCCGAGCTAGCGGTTATACCTACAATGAGCAGTTCTTC.

This clonotype came up a few times. The chain combines TRBV4-1 with TRBJ2-1; 10 bases fit TRBD2. This CDR3 region has 17 residues. Germline V gives CDR1 MGHRA, CDR2 YSYEKL. V gave up 2 bases and J gave up 10 bases; unmatched junction bases: 14. DNA of the CDR3: TGCGCCAGCAGCCAATGGCTAGCGGGAGCTCGCAATAGGGAGCAGTTCTTC. It is translated as CASSQWLAGARNREQFF.

This clonotype showed up just a few times. The V gene is TRBV29-1, the J gene TRBJ1-2; no firm D call. Germline assignment: CDR1 SQVTM and CDR2 ANQGSEA. This CDR3 spans 11 amino acids. The V end lost 0 bases, the J end lost 6 bases, and 5 bases lay between the germline ends. DNA for the CDR3: TGCAGCGTTGAAGAGGGTAATGGCTACACCTTC. As protein: CSVEEGNGYTF.

This chain connects TRBV10-3 to TRBJ1-2, with 9 bases fitting TRBD1. The CDR3 runs 14 residues. J was trimmed by 5 bases and V by 2 bases; bases with no gene match: 3. Germline CDR1 is ENHRY and CDR2 is SYGVKD. CDR3 sequence: CAISEKGQGYGYTF. CDR3 DNA: TGTGCCATCAGTGAGAAGGGACAGGGTTATGGCTACACCTTC.

This clonotype was detected only a few times. The V gene is TRBV25-1, the J gene TRBJ2-2; the match to TRBD2 covers 8 bases. The CDR3 consists of 16 residues. The V gene's germline CDR1 is MGHDK and CDR2 SYGVNS. V lost 4 bases and J lost 2; bases outside the gene matches: 6. The CDR3 loop reads CASSGRGAFNTGELFF. DNA for the CDR3: TGTGCCAGCAGTGGGCGGGGGGCCTTTAACACCGGGGAGCTGTTTTTT.

The J gene is TRBJ2-2, the V gene TRBV4-2; unclear D gene. The germline gives CDR1 LGHNA, CDR2 YNFKEQ. The CDR3 totals 17 residues. With 0 bases removed from V and 0 bases from J, the gap between germline ends came to 11 bases. In DNA, the CDR3 is TGTGCCAGCAGCCAAGATATCATCCTGGCGAACACCGGGGAGCTGTTTTTT. As protein: CASSQDIILANTGELFF.

Comment on this clonotype: Since the CDR3 does not end with the conserved phenylalanine or tryptophan, this likely comes from a read error. This sequence joins TRBV19 and TRBJ2-2; TRBD2 agrees at 10 bases. Germline loops: CDR1 LNHDA, CDR2 SQIVND (reference sequence). This CDR3 is built from 16 residues. The CDR3 spells CASSISGRMNTGELFL. CDR3 coding DNA: TGCGCCAGTAGTATTAGCGGGAGGATGAACACCGGGGAGCTGTTTCTT.

This clonotype was seen only a few times. The V gene is TRBV7-2, the J gene TRBJ2-2, with a weak D call TRBD1 (6 bases). Germline CDR1 is SGHTA and CDR2 is FQGNSA. This CDR3 spans 14 amino acids. The V end lost 5 bases, the J end lost 4 bases, and 11 bases lay between the germline ends. CDR3 sequence reads: CASSRYRATGELFF. The CDR3 DNA is TGTGCCAGCAGCCGCTACAGGGCCACCGGGGAGCTGTTTTTT. The variable domain in full, with the rest retrieved from reference TRBV7-2 and TRBJ2-2, is GAGVSQSPSNKVTEKGKDVELRCDPISGHTALYWYRQSLGQGLEFLIYFQGNSAPDKSGLPSDRFSAERTGGSVSTLTIQRTQQEDSAVYLCASSRYRATGELFFGEGSRLTVL.

V is TRBV29-1 and J is TRBJ2-1, with 7 bases aligning to TRBD1. Germline V gene sequence: CDR1 SQVTM, CDR2 ANQGSEA. The CDR3 contains 13 residues. With V trimmed by 7 bases and J by 3 bases, 6 bases remained unmatched. DNA for the CDR3: TGCAGCGCCAACAGGGACAGCTACAATGAGCAGTTCTTC. As protein: CSANRDSYNEQFF.

The chain couples TRBV5-1 to TRBJ1-1, with unresolved D. CDR1 is SGHRS and CDR2 is YFSETQ in the germline V gene. The V gene lost 1 base and the J gene lost 5 bases, with 12 bases spanning the gap. This CDR3 comprises 14 residues. The CDR3 here is CASSLTRAGTEAFF. DNA of the CDR3: TGCGCCAGCAGCTTGACCCGGGCGGGAACTGAAGCTTTCTTT.